This T cell receptor beta chain was sequenced during a study of identical twins. Whole-study results and caveats: For out-of-frame alpha sequences shared by twins, low generation probability was in excess. Not following the same donors, the study drew its conclusions from cross-sectional statistical analysis. Abundant beta clonotypes from cord blood had fewer insertions, unlike memory repertoires, which showed none. There was more out-of-frame TCR alpha sharing in monozygotic twins than models estimated.

Worth noting for this clonotype: As yet, its antigen is unknown.

TCRdb called the 5' RACE reads again in MiXCR, with one record for every CDR3 protein. The profile covers 450,000 to 500,000 distinct CDR3 sequences, with roughly an eighth appearing a single time and about 0.97% taken by the ten largest. This CDR3 has 14 residues. From germline, CDR1 is SGHAT and CDR2 FQNNGV. V lost 6 bases and J lost 10; bases outside the gene matches: 5. This same sample was also taken into another study, of yellow fever vaccine responses in identical twins.

The chain employs TRBV11-2 and TRBJ2-1, with 14 nucleotides matching TRBD2. This receptor was obtained from a woman between 18 and 30 years old in good health. Input material: CD4+ T cells sorted from blood. As DNA, the CDR3 is TGTGCCAGCAGAGGACTAGCGGGAGGACAGGAGCAGTTCTTC. Protein product: CASRGLAGGQEQFF.